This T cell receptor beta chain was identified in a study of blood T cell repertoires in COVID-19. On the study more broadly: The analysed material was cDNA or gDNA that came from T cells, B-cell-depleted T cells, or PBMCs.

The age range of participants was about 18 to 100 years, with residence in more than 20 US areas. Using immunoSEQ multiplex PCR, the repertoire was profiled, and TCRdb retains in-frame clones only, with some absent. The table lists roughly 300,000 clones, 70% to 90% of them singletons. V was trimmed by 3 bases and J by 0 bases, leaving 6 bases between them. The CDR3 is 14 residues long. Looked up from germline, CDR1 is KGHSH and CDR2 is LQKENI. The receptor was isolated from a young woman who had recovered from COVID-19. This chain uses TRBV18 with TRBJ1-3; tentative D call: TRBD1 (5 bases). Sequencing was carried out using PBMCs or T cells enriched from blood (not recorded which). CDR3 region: CASSPGASGNTIYF. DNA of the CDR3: TGTGCCAGCTCACCTGGGGCCTCTGGAAACACCATATATTTT. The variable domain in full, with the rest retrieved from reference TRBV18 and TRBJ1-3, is NAGVMQNPRHLVRRRGQEARLRCSPMKGHSHVYWYRQLPEEGLKFMVYLQKENIIDESGMPKERFSAEFPKEGPSILRIQQVVRGDSAAYFCASSPGASGNTIYFGEGSWLTVV.